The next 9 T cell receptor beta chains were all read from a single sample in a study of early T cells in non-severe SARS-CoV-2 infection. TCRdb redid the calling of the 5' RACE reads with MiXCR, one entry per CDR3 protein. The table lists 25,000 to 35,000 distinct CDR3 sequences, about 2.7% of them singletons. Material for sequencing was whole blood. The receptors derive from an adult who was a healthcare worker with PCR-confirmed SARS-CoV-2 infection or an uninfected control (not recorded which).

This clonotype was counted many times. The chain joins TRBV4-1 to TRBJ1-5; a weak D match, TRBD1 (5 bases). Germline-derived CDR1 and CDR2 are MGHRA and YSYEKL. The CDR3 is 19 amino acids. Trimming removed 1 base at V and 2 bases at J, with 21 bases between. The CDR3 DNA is TGCGCCAGCAGCCAAGCGTCGTTCAGGGACCGCCGCGGCAATCAGCCCCAGCATTTT. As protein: CASSQASFRDRRGNQPQHF.

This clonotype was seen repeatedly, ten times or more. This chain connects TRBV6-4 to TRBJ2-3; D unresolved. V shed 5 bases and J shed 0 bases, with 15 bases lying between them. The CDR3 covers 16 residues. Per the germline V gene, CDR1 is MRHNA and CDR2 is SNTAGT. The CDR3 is CASSYSLGFSTDTQYF. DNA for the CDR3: TGTGCCAGCAGTTACAGCCTCGGTTTTAGCACAGATACGCAGTATTTT.

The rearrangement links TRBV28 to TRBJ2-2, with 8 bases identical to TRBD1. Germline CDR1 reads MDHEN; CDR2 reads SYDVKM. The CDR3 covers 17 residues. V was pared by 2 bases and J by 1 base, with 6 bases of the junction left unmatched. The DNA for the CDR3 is TGTGCCAGCAGTTTAACCTACAGGGGGGTGAACACCGGGGAGCTGTTTTTT. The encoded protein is CASSLTYRGVNTGELFF.

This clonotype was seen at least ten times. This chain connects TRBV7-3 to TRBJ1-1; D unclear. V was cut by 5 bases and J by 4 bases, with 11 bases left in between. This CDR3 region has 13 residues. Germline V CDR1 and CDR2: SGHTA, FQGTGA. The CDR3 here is CASSTDTRTEAFF. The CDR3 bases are TGTGCCAGCAGCACAGACACCCGCACTGAAGCTTTCTTT.

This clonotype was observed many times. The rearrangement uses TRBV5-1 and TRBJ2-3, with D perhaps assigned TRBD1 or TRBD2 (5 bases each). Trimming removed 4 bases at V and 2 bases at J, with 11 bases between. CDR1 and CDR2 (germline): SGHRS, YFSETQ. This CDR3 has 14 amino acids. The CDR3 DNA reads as TGCGCCAGCAGCAGAACGGGGACCACAGATACGCAGTATTTT. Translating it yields CASSRTGTTDTQYF.

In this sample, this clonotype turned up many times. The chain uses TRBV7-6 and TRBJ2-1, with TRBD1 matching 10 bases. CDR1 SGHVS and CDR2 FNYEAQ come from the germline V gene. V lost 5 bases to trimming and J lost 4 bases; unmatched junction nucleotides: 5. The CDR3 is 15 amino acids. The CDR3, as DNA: TGTGCCAGCAGCCCGACAGGGGGCGAATACAATGAGCAGTTCTTC. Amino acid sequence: CASSPTGGEYNEQFF.

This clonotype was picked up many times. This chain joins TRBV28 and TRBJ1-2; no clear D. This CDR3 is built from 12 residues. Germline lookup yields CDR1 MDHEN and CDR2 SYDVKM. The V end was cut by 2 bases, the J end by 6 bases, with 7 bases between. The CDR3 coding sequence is TGTGCCAGCAGTTTAAACCCCGATGGCTACACCTTC. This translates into CASSLNPDGYTF.

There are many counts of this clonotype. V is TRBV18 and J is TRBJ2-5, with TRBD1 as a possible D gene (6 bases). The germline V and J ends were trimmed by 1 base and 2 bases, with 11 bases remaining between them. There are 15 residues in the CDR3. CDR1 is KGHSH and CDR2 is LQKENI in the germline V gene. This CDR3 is CASSPHHREQETQYF. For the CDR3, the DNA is TGTGCCAGCTCACCACACCACAGGGAACAAGAGACCCAGTACTTC.

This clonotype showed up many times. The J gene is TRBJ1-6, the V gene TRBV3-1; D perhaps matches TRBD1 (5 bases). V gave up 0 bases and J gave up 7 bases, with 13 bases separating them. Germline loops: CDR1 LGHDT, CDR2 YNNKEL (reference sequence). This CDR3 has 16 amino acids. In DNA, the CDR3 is TGTGCCAGCAGCCAAGATTATGGGGGTGGCAATTCACCCCTCCACTTT. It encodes CASSQDYGGGNSPLHF.